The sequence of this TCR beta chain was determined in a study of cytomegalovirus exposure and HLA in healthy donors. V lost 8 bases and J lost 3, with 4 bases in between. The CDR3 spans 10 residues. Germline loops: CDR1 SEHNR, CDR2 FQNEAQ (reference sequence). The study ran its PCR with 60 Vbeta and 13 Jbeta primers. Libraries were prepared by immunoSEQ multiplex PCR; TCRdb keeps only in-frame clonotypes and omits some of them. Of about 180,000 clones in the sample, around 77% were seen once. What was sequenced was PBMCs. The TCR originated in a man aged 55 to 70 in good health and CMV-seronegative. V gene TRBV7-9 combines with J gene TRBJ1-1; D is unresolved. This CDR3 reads CASSDTEAFF. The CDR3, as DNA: TGTGCCAGCTCAGACACTGAAGCTTTCTTT.